This TCR beta chain was recovered during a study of blood T cell repertoires in COVID-19 (dated by TCRdb to about 2020). Broadly, across the study: The collaborator samples originated in the United States, Italy and Spain and spanned the acute and convalescent phases of COVID-19. The material from the prospective study consisted of cDNA or gDNA derived from T cells, B-cell-depleted T cells, or PBMCs. A freely available public database, intended as a resource for researchers studying the immune response to SARS-CoV-2, is where the repertoires were released. Where available, HLA class I and class II types were taken from metadata supplied by the sample provider and were not determined by assay-based typing. A de-identified subject ID, COVID-19 status, age in years and sex were almost always included in the sample metadata. Samples came from the ongoing ImmuneRACE study (first 160 participants) plus 1,254 subjects from 6 global collaborators. The dataset comprised deeply sampled blood TCRbeta repertoires from subjects exposed to, actively infected with, or recovered from COVID-19. Overall results and qualifications from the work: The amount of clinical and demographic metadata varied by source and participant and was provided uncurated.

Collaborating institutions collected whole blood in K2EDTA tubes following their own protocols. For TCRbeta analysis, collaborators shipped samples in one of three forms: frozen whole blood, isolated PBMCs, or DNA extracted from either of those sample types. TCRbeta CDR3 regions were amplified from genomic DNA by means of the immunoSEQ Assay, a bias-controlled multiplex PCR. The study's own analysis went as follows. Within the assay, amplification of reference gene primers was used to estimate how many nucleated cells each sample contained. To quantify the absolute abundance of each unique TCRbeta CDR3 rearrangement, sequence reads were collapsed and filtered. For each sample, productive Simpson clonality was calculated as the square root of Simpson's diversity index over productive rearrangements. TCRdb carries this immuneACCESS record with in-frame sequences only. Its versions omit some clonotypes, under half of them owing to an unresolved V gene in the studies checked, with the rest unexplained. For V, J and clone size, that table is used; D and trimming come from the DNA. Within this sample are approximately 110,000 clones, with less than 80% of them counted one time only. The top ten constitute roughly 19% of the sample.

This clone showed up just a few times. Its antigen specificity is not known. The input lacks base qualities; no much larger clone sits a single base away. The germline V end is reduced by 1 base and the J end by 6 bases; junction bases left unmatched: 13. The germline V gene supplies CDR1 SGHTA and CDR2 FQGTGA. Taken from cysteine to phenylalanine, the CDR3 has 19 residues. The read is trimmed to its CDR3 DNA, 57 bases read in frame from base 1. This sequence was found in a man in his 70s with active or convalescent COVID-19. The sequence links TRBV7-3 to TRBJ1-6; the junction holds 9 bases that match TRBD1. Specimen: peripheral blood. The nucleotide sequence reads as follows: TGTGCCAGCAGCTTAAGGTTCATTTGGGACAGGGTTATTAATTCACCCCTCCACTTT. This gives the protein CASSLRFIWDRVINSPLHF.